The clone carrying this TCR beta chain appeared a few times. Its target is not known. These data originate in a study of regulatory T cells in long-lasting Graves disease. CDR1 and CDR2 from the germline V gene are ENHRY and SYGVKD. The CDR3 contains 15 residues. Trimming at V came to 3 bases and at J to 1 base, leaving 4 bases not matched to a gene. Library construction for TCR beta used iRepertoire HTBI primers and Arm-PCR of CDR3 regions. TCRdb independently ran MiXCR on the multiplex PCR reads; one entry per CDR3 protein. Here the sample spans about 620,000 distinct CDR3 sequences, approximately 15% being singletons. Regarding time point: newly diagnosed GD, antithyroid drugs for less than 3 months. Preparation of the TCR library used RNA extracted from PBMCs. Whole-study findings and limits: Sharing of public clonotypes was greater in persistent patients (2,741) than in new patients (around 890). When disease was persistent, TRBV28, TRBJ1-2 and TRBJ2-5 were the favored segments.

The sample also formed part of further work on T cells in Graves' hyperthyroidism and ophthalmopathy. That investigation notes: A first-round RT-PCR of the TCR CDR3 used the HTBI primer set.

The sample was peripheral blood mononuclear cells (PBMCs), taken at new diagnosis, from a patient treated with antithyroid drugs. This TCR was sampled from a woman in her 30s with Graves disease. The chain links TRBV10-3 to TRBJ1-1; 8 bases line up with TRBD1. CDR3 sequence: CAISDTDRANTEAFF. The CDR3 DNA reads TGTGCCATCAGTGATACGGACAGGGCGAACACTGAAGCTTTCTTT.